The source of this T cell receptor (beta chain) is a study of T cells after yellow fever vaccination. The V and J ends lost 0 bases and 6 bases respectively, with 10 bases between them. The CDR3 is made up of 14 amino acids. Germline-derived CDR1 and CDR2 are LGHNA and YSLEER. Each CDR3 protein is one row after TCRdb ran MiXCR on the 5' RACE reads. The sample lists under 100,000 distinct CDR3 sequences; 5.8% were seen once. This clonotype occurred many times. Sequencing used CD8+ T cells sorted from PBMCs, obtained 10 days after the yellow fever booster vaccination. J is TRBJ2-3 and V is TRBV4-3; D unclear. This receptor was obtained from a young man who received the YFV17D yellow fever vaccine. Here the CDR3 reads CASSQDDATDTQYF. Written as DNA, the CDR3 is TGCGCCAGCAGCCAAGATGACGCGACGGATACGCAGTATTTT.